Sequencing of this T cell receptor (beta chain) was carried out in a study of cytomegalovirus exposure and HLA in healthy donors. Germline trimming cut 4 bases from V and 6 bases from J; bases unmatched to any gene: 8. Looked up from germline, CDR1 is SGHAT and CDR2 is FQNNGV. The CDR3 sequence is 14 residues long. The PCR was carried out with 60 Vbeta primers and 13 Jbeta primers. Clones were read by immunoSEQ multiplex PCR, and TCRdb kept only the in-frame ones, dropping some. The data hold 80,000 to 90,000 clones, with roughly 76% observed a single time. The TCR sequence derives from a woman under 40 in good health and CMV-seronegative. The chain recombines TRBV11-2 with TRBJ1-1; 7 positions agree with TRBD1. Sample: PBMCs. CDR3 protein: CASSSDRVFSEAFF. The CDR3 DNA reads as TGTGCCAGCAGCTCCGACAGGGTTTTTTCTGAAGCTTTCTTT.